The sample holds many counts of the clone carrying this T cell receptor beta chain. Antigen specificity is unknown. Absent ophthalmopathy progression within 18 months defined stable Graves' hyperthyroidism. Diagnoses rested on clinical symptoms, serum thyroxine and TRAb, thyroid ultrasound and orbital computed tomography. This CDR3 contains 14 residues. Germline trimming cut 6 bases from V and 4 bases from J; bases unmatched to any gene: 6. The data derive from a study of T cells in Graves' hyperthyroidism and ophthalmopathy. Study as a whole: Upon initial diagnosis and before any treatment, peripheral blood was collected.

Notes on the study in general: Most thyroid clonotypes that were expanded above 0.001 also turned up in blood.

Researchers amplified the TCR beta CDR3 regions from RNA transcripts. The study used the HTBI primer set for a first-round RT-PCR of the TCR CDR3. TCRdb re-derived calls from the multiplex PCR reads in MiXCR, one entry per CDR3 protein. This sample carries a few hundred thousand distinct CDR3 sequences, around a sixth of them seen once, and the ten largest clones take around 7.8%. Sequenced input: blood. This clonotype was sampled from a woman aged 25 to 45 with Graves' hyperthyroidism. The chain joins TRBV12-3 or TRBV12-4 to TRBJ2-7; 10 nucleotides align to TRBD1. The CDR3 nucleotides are TGTGCCAGCAGATCGGGACAGGGGTGGTACGAGCAGTACTTC. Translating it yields CASRSGQGWYEQYF.